This paragraph covers one TCR beta chain sequence. Its antigen is undetermined. Germline trimming cut 6 bases from V and 5 bases from J; bases unmatched to any gene: 11. This CDR3 is built from 15 residues. In germline, CDR1 is LGHDT, CDR2 YNNKEL (reference sequence). The record originates from a study of early T cells in non-severe SARS-CoV-2 infection. General study results and limits: Matching results from VDJdb favored anti-spike CD8 responses, leaving private and CD4 specificities undetected.

Individually, cDNA molecules had unique molecular identifiers attached to them. TCRdb reanalysed the 5' RACE reads using MiXCR and keeps one entry per CDR3 protein. The profile shows tens of thousands of distinct CDR3 sequences, less than 20% of them singletons. The receptor was derived from an adult who was a healthcare worker with PCR-confirmed SARS-CoV-2 infection or an uninfected control (not recorded which). Sequencing was performed on whole blood, taken at baseline. The rearrangement links TRBV3-1 to TRBJ2-5, with 8 bases matching TRBD2. The CDR3 loop is CASRHTSAGGETQYF. The DNA of the CDR3 is TGTGCCAGCAGACATACTAGCGCGGGAGGTGAGACCCAGTACTTC.